The T cell receptor beta chain described here comes from a study of identical twins. General study findings and limits: Zero-insertion analyses were open to partial confounding by invariant MAIT and iNKT cells.

Trimming took 5 bases from V and 2 from J, leaving 4 bases between them. Germline V CDR1 and CDR2: MGHDK, SYGVNS. CDR3 size: 11 residues. Via MiXCR, TCRdb re-called the 5' RACE reads, giving one row per CDR3 protein. The table has 500,000 to 600,000 distinct CDR3 sequences, about 20% seen once. In its sample, this clonotype was seen many times. Its antigen is unidentified. This same sample was also taken into another study, of T cells expressing NK-cell markers.

This chain connects TRBV25-1 to TRBJ2-7, with D hard to call. The sequence came from a woman between 18 and 29 years old in good health. Sequencing used CD4+ T cells sorted from blood. The CDR3 region has the DNA TGTGCCAGCAGTCGAACCTACGAGCAGTACTTC. It is translated as CASSRTYEQYF.